The TCR beta chain under discussion was sequenced for a study of blood T cell repertoires in COVID-19. The CDR3 is 15 residues long. The ends lost 5 bases at V and 4 bases at J; junction bases unmatched: 7. The germline CDR1 and CDR2 sequences are MDHEN and SYDVKM. The authors' processing: Nucleated cell number was recorded as an estimate derived from reference gene primer amplification. Assay: immunoSEQ multiplex PCR; the TCRdb copy retains only in-frame clones and omits some. That table is the source of V, J and clone size, and D and trimming were worked out from the DNA. In the table there are about 220,000 clones, about 90% of which are singletons.

The origin of this receptor is a man aged 40-49 years with active or convalescent COVID-19. This rearrangement joins TRBV28 to TRBJ1-3; 8 bases line up with TRBD1. The sample taken for sequencing was peripheral blood. In DNA, the CDR3 is TGTGCCAGCAGTCCTGTCGGGACAGGAGGAAACACCATATATTTT. Translating gives CASSPVGTGGNTIYF.